This passage covers 21 T cell receptor beta chains from one sample sequenced in a study of shared clonotypes between healthy human individuals. Positively selected for CCR7, the CD45RO-negative cells used as naive CD8 cells excluded terminally differentiated effector memory CD45RA+ cells. The protocol was immunoSEQ multiplex PCR, while the TCRdb copy is restricted to in-frame clones and leaves out a portion. The data contain nearly 600,000 clones, around 95% of them singletons. Sequencing was done on a sample of naive CD8+ T cells sorted from blood. The source is a woman aged 25 to 45 in good health.

The CDR3 DNA is TGTGCCAGCAGCCAAACCCGGGGTACGCAGTATTTT. Its protein product is CASSQTRGTQYF. V usage is TRBV7-3 and J usage is TRBJ2-3, with a possible D match to TRBD2 (5 bases). Germline CDR1 SGHTA, CDR2 FQGTGA. The V end was cut by 5 bases, the J end by 8 bases, with 11 bases between. This CDR3 contains 12 residues.

The rearrangement links TRBV11-2 to TRBJ2-6; D ambiguous. V was cut by 7 bases and J by 2 bases, with 6 bases left in between. Germline CDR1 and CDR2: SGHAT and FQNNGV. The CDR3 is made up of 13 amino acids. The CDR3 bases are TGTGCCAGCACCCTCGCTGGGGCCAACGTCCTGACTTTC. It is translated as CASTLAGANVLTF.

The chain employs TRBV19 and TRBJ2-5, with D unresolved. V gave up 0 bases and J gave up 3 bases, with 14 bases separating them. CDR1 and CDR2 from the germline V gene are LNHDA and SQIVND (reference sequence). CDR3 size: 16 residues. CDR3: CASSIDLESAEETQYF. CDR3 DNA sequence: TGTGCCAGTAGTATAGATCTTGAAAGCGCCGAAGAGACCCAGTACTTC.

CDR3 bases: TGTGCCAGCAGCTGGGTTTGGGGCAGGCACTACGAGCAGTACTTC. It specifies CASSWVWGRHYEQYF. This sequence joins TRBV27 and TRBJ2-7; tentatively, D is TRBD1 (5 bases). The germline V and J ends were trimmed by 6 bases and 3 bases, with 18 bases remaining between them. Germline CDR1 reads MNHEY; CDR2 reads SMNVEV (reference sequence). The CDR3 contains 15 residues.

The chain recombines TRBV19 with TRBJ1-4; D gene unclear. Trimming left V 8 bases short and J 2 bases short, with 9 bases between. The CDR3 has 13 amino acids. The germline CDR1 and CDR2 sequences are LNHDA and SQIVND (reference sequence). The CDR3 loop reads CASGVYTNEKLFF. CDR3 bases: TGTGCCAGTGGTGTATACACTAATGAAAAACTGTTTTTT.

The chain uses TRBV10-2 and TRBJ1-5, with D hard to call. CDR3 length: 14 residues. Germline V gene sequence: CDR1 WSHSY, CDR2 SAAADI. Trimming stripped 3 bases from V and 3 bases from J, with 9 bases between. CDR3 residues: CASSDYAANQPQHF. The CDR3 DNA reads as TGCGCCAGCAGTGACTACGCAGCCAATCAGCCCCAGCATTTT.

The chain has TRBV5-1 and TRBJ2-7; TRBD1 aligns across 8 bases. Germline loops: CDR1 SGHRS, CDR2 YFSETQ. V shed 0 bases, J shed 4 bases, and the junction held 3 bases outside the gene matches. The CDR3 length is 14 residues. The chain's CDR3 is CASSLADRVYEQYF. The CDR3 DNA reads as TGCGCCAGCAGCTTGGCGGACAGGGTATACGAGCAGTACTTC.

The genes are TRBV5-1 and TRBJ2-7, with D uncertain. Trimming shortened V by 5 bases and J by 5 bases, and 14 bases separated the two germline ends. Germline CDR1 is SGHRS and CDR2 is YFSETQ. The CDR3 is 13 amino acids. CDR3 loop: CASRLDPEDEQYF. The CDR3, as DNA: TGCGCCAGCAGATTAGATCCAGAAGACGAGCAGTACTTC.

This rearrangement joins TRBV13 to TRBJ2-2; D possibly matches TRBD1 or TRBD2 (5 bases each). The CDR3 is 15 amino acids. The V end lost 7 bases, the J end lost 4 bases, and 16 bases lay between the germline ends. Germline V gives CDR1 PRHDT, CDR2 FYEKMQ (reference sequence). DNA of the CDR3: TGTGCCAGCATAAGTTGGGGGAGCGGCACCGGGGAGCTGTTTTTT. Protein product: CASISWGSGTGELFF.

The gene calls are TRBV5-4 and TRBJ2-1; 8 nucleotides match TRBD2. The V segment lost 3 bases and the J segment 5 bases; nucleotides outside the gene matches: 7. The CDR3 contains 15 residues. CDR1 and CDR2 (germline): SGHNT, YYREEE (reference sequence). The CDR3 sequence: CASSYPGLGNNEQFF. In nucleotides, the CDR3 is TGTGCCAGCAGCTACCCGGGACTAGGCAACAATGAGCAGTTCTTC.

The chain links TRBV5-4 to TRBJ1-2; D unclear. Germline V gene lookup returns CDR1 SGHNT and CDR2 YYREEE (reference sequence). CDR3 length equals 12 residues. Trimming took off 1 base at V and 8 bases at J, with 9 bases between the two ends. In nucleotides, the CDR3 is TGTGCCAGCAGCTTGTCCACAGACGGCTACACCTTC. It codes for CASSLSTDGYTF. The complete variable domain, with remaining parts taken from reference TRBV5-4 and TRBJ1-2, reads ETGVTQSPTHLIKTRGQQVTLRCSSQSGHNTVSWYQQALGQGPQFIFQYYREEENGRGNFPPRFSGLQFPNYSSELNVNALELDDSALYLCASSLSTDGYTFGSGTRLTVV.

The rearrangement uses TRBV6-1 and TRBJ1-4, with a tentative D call TRBD1 (5 bases). Germline V gene data show CDR1 as MNHNS and CDR2 as SASEGT. This CDR3 contains 16 residues. V was cut by 3 bases and J by 1 base, with 12 bases left in between. This CDR3 is CASSEARGKTNEKLFF. The CDR3 nucleotides are TGTGCCAGCAGTGAGGCCCGGGGGAAAACTAATGAAAAACTGTTTTTT.

This rearrangement joins TRBV5-1 to TRBJ2-7, with a possible D match to TRBD1 (7 bases). CDR3 length equals 16 residues. Germline V gene sequence: CDR1 SGHRS, CDR2 YFSETQ. Trimming cost V 4 bases and J 3 bases, with 20 bases left between them. This CDR3 is CASSPEGALNIYEQYF. The DNA of the CDR3 is TGCGCCAGCAGCCCGGAGGGGGCCCTTAATATCTACGAGCAGTACTTC.

J is TRBJ2-5 and V is TRBV11-3, with unresolved D. Trimming removed 5 bases at V and 3 bases at J, with 7 bases between. The germline gives CDR1 SGHNT, CDR2 YENEEA. This CDR3 spans 12 amino acids. DNA for the CDR3: TGTGCCAGCAGCCGACGGAAAGAGACCCAGTACTTC. Translation gives CASSRRKETQYF.

The rearrangement links TRBV5-1 to TRBJ2-7, with D possibly being TRBD2 (5 bases). The CDR3 consists of 15 residues. Germline loops: CDR1 SGHRS, CDR2 YFSETQ. The V end was cut by 3 bases, the J end by 2 bases, with 15 bases between. CDR3 sequence: CASSYGWESAYEQYF. Written as DNA, the CDR3 is TGCGCCAGCAGCTACGGATGGGAGTCGGCCTACGAGCAGTACTTC.

This clone was counted once. The J gene is TRBJ2-1, the V gene TRBV11-2; 8 nucleotides line up with TRBD2. The CDR3 has 15 amino acids. Germline CDR1 is SGHAT and CDR2 is FQNNGV. Trimming cost V 2 bases and J 6 bases; bases outside gene matches: 6. This CDR3 reads CASSLFAGRANEQFF. DNA for the CDR3: TGTGCCAGCAGCTTATTTGCCGGGAGGGCCAATGAGCAGTTCTTC. The complete variable domain, with remaining parts taken from reference TRBV11-2 and TRBJ2-1, reads EAGVAQSPRYKIIEKRQSVAFWCNPISGHATLYWYQQILGQGPKLLIQFQNNGVVDDSQLPKDRFSAERLKGVDSTLKIQPAKLEDSAVYLCASSLFAGRANEQFFGPGTRLTVL.

J is TRBJ2-1 and V is TRBV10-3; TRBD2 matches at 7 bases. Germline lookup yields CDR1 ENHRY and CDR2 SYGVKD. J gave up 9 bases and V 4 bases, and 15 bases lay outside the gene matches. The CDR3 length is 16 residues. The CDR3 protein is CAISGVAGVELGEQFF. CDR3 nucleotide sequence: TGTGCCATCAGTGGCGTGGCGGGAGTGGAACTGGGTGAGCAGTTCTTC.

This sequence joins TRBV19 and TRBJ2-1; 11 bases agree with TRBD2. V lost 5 bases, J lost 9 bases, and 12 bases stayed unmatched. This CDR3 is built from 16 residues. CDR1 is LNHDA and CDR2 is SQIVND in the germline V gene (reference sequence). The CDR3 protein is CASSALTSGIALEQFF. CDR3 coding DNA: TGTGCCAGTAGTGCATTGACTAGCGGGATTGCTCTTGAGCAGTTCTTC. Using reference TRBV19 and TRBJ2-1 for the parts outside the CDR3, the full variable domain is DGGITQSPKYLFRKEGQNVTLSCEQNLNHDAMYWYRQDPGQGLRLIYYSQIVNDFQKGDIAEGYSVSREKKESFPLTVTSAQKNPTAFYLCASSALTSGIALEQFFGPGTRLTVL.

A word on this clone: Other nucleotide sequences from this sample produce the same CDR3. V and J are TRBV29-1 and TRBJ2-7; tentative D call: TRBD1 (6 bases). Germline CDR1 and CDR2: SQVTM and ANQGSEA. The CDR3 totals 13 residues. V was shortened by 3 bases and J by 2 bases, with 11 bases between the two germline ends. The CDR3 sequence is CSVEAGAPYEQYF. The CDR3 coding sequence is TGCAGCGTTGAGGCAGGGGCCCCCTACGAGCAGTACTTC.

The chain links TRBV6-1 to TRBJ1-1; no reliable D call. Per germline, CDR1 MNHNS and CDR2 SASEGT. This CDR3 is built from 13 residues. The V and J ends lost 1 base and 3 bases respectively, with 6 bases between them. The CDR3 nucleotides read TGTGCCAGCAGTGAAGTTGGATACACTGAAGCTTTCTTT. This gives the protein CASSEVGYTEAFF.

CDR3 region: CASSRLVGETQYF. Here the CDR3 DNA reads TGTGCCAGCTCACGACTAGTTGGGGAGACCCAGTACTTC. The rearrangement joins TRBV18 to TRBJ2-5; D perhaps matches TRBD2 (6 bases). CDR1 is KGHSH, CDR2 LQKENI, per germline. The V gene lost 4 bases and the J gene lost 5 bases, with 11 bases spanning the gap. This CDR3 has 13 amino acids.